The 18 T cell receptor beta chains reported below all come from one sample, sequenced in a study of glioma-infiltrating T cells after dendritic cell vaccination (dated by TCRdb to the mid-2010s). Receptors were amplified or captured by the immunoSEQ multiplex PCR assay. What TCRdb holds here is the immuneACCESS table cut down to in-frame rearrangements. Part of the clones is not present; checked against another copy, under half of the missing clones reflect an unresolved V gene, and the others are unexplained. Recorded for this sample are fewer than 75,000 clones; 81% of them occurred a single time. Roughly 7.9% of the sample is taken by the ten largest. Material: blood, obtained before dendritic cell vaccination. The origin of the receptors is a human donor with glioblastoma.

V usage is TRBV19 and J usage is TRBJ2-1, with 12 bases lining up with TRBD1. V gave up 6 bases and J gave up 5 bases; unmatched junction bases: 11. CDR3 length equals 17 residues. Looked up from germline, CDR1 is LNHDA and CDR2 is SQIVND (reference sequence). CDR3 loop: CASRKRGQGAMDNEQFF. The CDR3 DNA follows: TGTGCCAGTAGGAAACGGGGACAGGGGGCTATGGACAATGAGCAGTTCTTC. Combining the CDR3 with reference TRBV19 and TRBJ2-1 gives the whole variable domain DGGITQSPKYLFRKEGQNVTLSCEQNLNHDAMYWYRQDPGQGLRLIYYSQIVNDFQKGDIAEGYSVSREKKESFPLTVTSAQKNPTAFYLCASRKRGQGAMDNEQFFGPGTRLTVL.

This clone has a single count. V gene TRBV9 combines with J gene TRBJ1-6; D is perhaps TRBD1 (6 bases). Germline V gene sequence: CDR1 SGDLS, CDR2 YYNGEE. Deletions cut 0 bases from V and 9 bases from J, with 13 bases between. CDR3 length: 15 residues. CDR3: CASSVGDRPPSPLHF. The CDR3 bases are TGTGCCAGCAGCGTAGGAGACAGGCCACCTTCACCCCTCCACTTT.

The J gene is TRBJ1-1, the V gene TRBV7-8; D is unresolved. The germline gives CDR1 SGHVS, CDR2 FQNEAQ. Trimming removed 1 base at V and 5 bases at J, with 8 bases between. CDR3 length equals 13 residues. CDR3 nucleotide sequence: TGTGCCAGCAGCTTAGTTGGGGAGACTGAAGCTTTCTTT. Its protein is CASSLVGETEAFF.

V and J are TRBV25-1 and TRBJ2-7; D might be TRBD1 (6 bases). The CDR3 has 18 amino acids. Trimming took off 5 bases at V and 0 bases at J, with 23 bases between the two ends. Germline CDR1 and CDR2: MGHDK and SYGVNS. The CDR3 here is CASSPPGWGHLNSYEQYF. CDR3 bases: TGTGCCAGCAGTCCCCCTGGTTGGGGACACCTAAACTCCTACGAGCAGTACTTC.

The gene calls are TRBV7-2 and TRBJ2-3, with 8 nucleotides matching TRBD2. Germline values: CDR1 SGHTA, CDR2 FQGNSA. The CDR3 loop spans 16 amino acids. After removal of 2 bases from V and 3 bases from J, the junction contained 7 bases not matched to a gene. CDR3 region: CASSLHTSGGTDTQYF. CDR3 DNA: TGTGCCAGCAGCTTACACACTAGCGGCGGGACAGATACGCAGTATTTT.

This clone occurred a few times. The chain carries TRBV7-2 and TRBJ2-7, with TRBD1 matching over 11 bases. V dropped 3 bases and J dropped 6; count of bases not matched to a gene: 7. Germline V CDR1 and CDR2: SGHTA, FQGNSA. The CDR3 sequence is 15 residues long. The CDR3 spells CASSFPGQGASEQYF. The CDR3 DNA reads TGTGCCAGCAGCTTCCCTGGACAGGGGGCTAGCGAGCAGTACTTC. Using reference TRBV7-2 and TRBJ2-7 for the parts outside the CDR3, the full variable domain is GAGVSQSPSNKVTEKGKDVELRCDPISGHTALYWYRQSLGQGLEFLIYFQGNSAPDKSGLPSDRFSAERTGGSVSTLTIQRTQQEDSAVYLCASSFPGQGASEQYFGPGTRLTVT.

The V gene is TRBV18, the J gene TRBJ2-2, with 8 bases matching TRBD1. The V gene's germline CDR1 is KGHSH and CDR2 LQKENI. The CDR3 sequence is 14 residues long. Trimming removed 3 bases from V and 6 bases from J; junction bases left unmatched: 3. CDR3 DNA sequence: TGTGCCAGCTCACCGGACAGGGTATCCGGGGAGCTGTTTTTT. It is translated as CASSPDRVSGELFF.

V gene TRBV5-6 combines with J gene TRBJ2-3, with a weak D call TRBD2 (5 bases). V was pared by 3 bases and J by 0 bases, with 11 bases between. The CDR3 runs to 15 residues. From germline, CDR1 is SGHDT and CDR2 YYEEEE. CDR3 bases: TGTGCCAGCAGCTCACGGGATCCCAGCACAGATACGCAGTATTTT. Translated: CASSSRDPSTDTQYF.

The chain joins TRBV7-6 to TRBJ1-1, with D hard to call. Germline V lookup: CDR1 SGHVS, CDR2 FNYEAQ. The CDR3 is 12 residues long. Trimming took off 6 bases at V and 3 bases at J, with 8 bases between the two ends. The CDR3 sequence is CASSPRDTEAFF. Here the CDR3 DNA reads TGTGCCAGCAGTCCTCGGGACACTGAAGCTTTCTTT.

The V gene is TRBV2, the J gene TRBJ2-5; weak D call: TRBD1 (6 bases). Between the trimmed V and J ends, which lost 4 bases and 5 bases, there was a span of 11 bases. The CDR3 is 13 amino acids. Germline CDR1 SNHLY, CDR2 FYNNEI. The CDR3 spells CASSVRGGETQYF. The CDR3 nucleotides are TGTGCCAGCAGTGTCAGGGGCGGGGAGACCCAGTACTTC.

The CDR3 sequence: CASSEHQYNTGADTGELFF. The CDR3, as DNA: TGCGCCAGCAGTGAACATCAATACAATACAGGGGCCGACACCGGGGAGCTGTTTTTT. The rearrangement links TRBV10-1 to TRBJ2-2; TRBD1 aligns across 7 bases. V shed 3 bases and J 3 bases; nucleotides not matched to a gene: 16. Germline lookup yields CDR1 WNHNN and CDR2 SYGVQD (reference sequence). CDR3 length: 19 amino acids.

The chain carries TRBV4-1 and TRBJ2-1, with TRBD2 as a possible D gene (5 bases). The ends were cut back, 2 bases at V and 7 bases at J, with 15 bases in the middle. CDR3 length: 15 amino acids. The germline V gene has CDR1 MGHRA and CDR2 YSYEKL. The CDR3 here is CASSQLTSPMNEQFF. In DNA form, the CDR3 reads TGCGCCAGCAGCCAACTAACTAGTCCTATGAATGAGCAGTTCTTC.

This chain connects TRBV15 to TRBJ2-7, with D perhaps matching TRBD2 (6 bases). Trimming took off 5 bases at V and 2 bases at J, with 13 bases between the two ends. Germline assignment: CDR1 LNHNV and CDR2 YYDKDF (reference sequence). The CDR3 has 14 residues. CDR3 region: CATSPGRETYEQYF. Here the CDR3 DNA reads TGTGCCACCAGCCCCGGACGGGAGACCTACGAGCAGTACTTC.

The V call is TRBV20-1, the J call TRBJ1-5; D gene uncertain. This CDR3 has 11 amino acids. CDR1 is DFQATT and CDR2 is SNEGSKA in the germline V gene (reference sequence). Trimming took off 6 bases at V and 8 bases at J, with 11 bases between the two ends. CDR3 in DNA: TGCAGTGCGCGGACTGGCGAGCCCCAGCATTTT. Its protein product is CSARTGEPQHF.

This clone was counted once. This chain joins TRBV7-9 and TRBJ2-3; 9 bases are shared with TRBD1. The junction had 2 bases not matched to a gene; V was cut back by 4 bases and J by 0 bases. Germline CDR1 is SEHNR and CDR2 is FQNEAQ (reference sequence). The CDR3 spans 15 residues. DNA of the CDR3: TGTGCCAGCAGCTCACAGGGGGCGAGCACAGATACGCAGTATTTT. Protein: CASSSQGASTDTQYF.

The rearrangement links TRBV7-2 to TRBJ2-7; 8 nucleotides line up with TRBD2. This CDR3 has 15 amino acids. Germline V CDR1 and CDR2: SGHTA, FQGNSA. V was clipped by 2 bases and J by 5 bases; unmatched bases: 8. The CDR3 bases are TGTGCCAGCAGCTTATTGCGGGGGGTCGGGGACGAGCAGTACTTC. Its protein product is CASSLLRGVGDEQYF.

The CDR3 loop reads CATSPGQGGFGNQPQHF. Written as DNA, the CDR3 is TGTGCCACCAGTCCGGGACAGGGGGGGTTCGGCAATCAGCCCCAGCATTTT. The chain uses TRBV15 and TRBJ1-5; 11 bases fit TRBD1. V was clipped by 6 bases and J by 2 bases; unmatched bases: 9. The CDR3 runs 17 residues. Germline CDR1 is LNHNV and CDR2 is YYDKDF (reference sequence).

CDR3 amino acids: CASSQGGLSYEQYF. The DNA for the CDR3 is TGTGCCAGCAGCCAAGGGGGCCTCTCCTACGAGCAGTACTTC. The rearrangement uses TRBV14 and TRBJ2-7; D might be TRBD1 (5 bases). The V end lost 1 base, the J end lost 0 bases, and 7 bases lay between the germline ends. The CDR3 sequence is 14 residues long. Looked up from germline, CDR1 is SGHDN and CDR2 is FVKESK.